The present entry profiles one T cell receptor beta chain with its context. The source of the sample is a study of blood T cells in healthy people across ages. This CDR3 spans 13 amino acids. Germline CDR1 SGHTA, CDR2 FQGNSA. V lost 4 bases, J lost 5 bases, and 9 bases lay in between. Primed by a sample-barcoded 5' primer and a J-beta primer mix, a second PCR proceeded for roughly 6 to 12 cycles. Each CDR3 protein gets one entry after TCRdb re-called the 5' RACE reads with MiXCR. Altogether 650,000 or so distinct CDR3 sequences are present, approximately 52% being singletons, with the ten largest covering roughly 14%.

The sequence was obtained from an elderly woman in good health. The chain carries TRBV7-2 and TRBJ1-5, with D perhaps TRBD1 (6 bases). What was sequenced was blood. The CDR3 DNA is TGTGCCAGCAGCTGGGACACTGATCAGCCCCAGCATTTT. It yields the protein CASSWDTDQPQHF.